This TCR beta chain comes out of a study of T cell changes during pregnancy in multiple sclerosis. The repertoire was sequenced with immunoSEQ multiplex PCR; TCRdb's copy has only in-frame clones and lacks some. The profile shows 64,000 or so clones, roughly 96% of them singletons. The CDR3 has 15 amino acids. CDR1 and CDR2 (germline): MNHNY, SVGAGI (reference sequence). Trimming took off 2 bases at V and 6 bases at J, with 16 bases between the two ends. This sequence was found in a female donor with multiple sclerosis, enrolled in a pregnancy study. The V gene is TRBV6-6, the J gene TRBJ1-2, with a tentative D call TRBD1 (6 bases). The source material was CD8+ T cells from peripheral blood mononuclear cells, sampled after pregnancy. CDR3 DNA: TGTGCCAGCAGTTACGGTGACAGGAGTAGGGATGGCTACACCTTC. This encodes CASSYGDRSRDGYTF.